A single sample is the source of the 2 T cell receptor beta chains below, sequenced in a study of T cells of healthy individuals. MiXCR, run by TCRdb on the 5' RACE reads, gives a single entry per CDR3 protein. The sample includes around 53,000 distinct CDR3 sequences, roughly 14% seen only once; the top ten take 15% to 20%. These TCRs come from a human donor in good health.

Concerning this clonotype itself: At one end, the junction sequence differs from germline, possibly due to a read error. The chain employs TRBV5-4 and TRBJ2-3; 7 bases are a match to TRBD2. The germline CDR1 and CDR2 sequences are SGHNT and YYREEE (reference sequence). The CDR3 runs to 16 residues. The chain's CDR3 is CASSGEAGTNTDTQNF. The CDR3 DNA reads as TGTGCCAGCAGCGGGGAAGCGGGAACTAACACAGATACGCAGAATTTT.

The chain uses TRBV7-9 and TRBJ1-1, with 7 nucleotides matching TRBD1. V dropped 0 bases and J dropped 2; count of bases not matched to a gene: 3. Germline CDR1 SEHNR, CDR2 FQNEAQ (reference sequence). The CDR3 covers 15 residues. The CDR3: CASSLAGTANTEAFF. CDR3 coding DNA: TGTGCCAGCAGCTTAGCCGGGACAGCAAACACTGAAGCTTTCTTT.